Listed below are T cell receptor beta chains from one sample, sequenced in a study of T-cell reconstitution after alpha-beta-depleted transplantation in children. Each CDR3 protein gets one entry after TCRdb re-called the PCR reads with MiXCR. The sample consists of about 360,000 distinct CDR3 sequences, about an eighth of them appearing once. The material sequenced was PBMCs, taken from the stem cell graft. The receptors originated from a human donor who donated a stem cell graft to a child with Fanconi anemia. Both conserved end residues are part of each CDR3. The order of the fields is V gene, J gene, clone size, D gene, CDR3 protein, CDR3 DNA. A D gene is named only where the DNA matches it firmly. Expanded clones are given a class, and other clones once, few, many or no size at all.

v_call: TRBV5-1
j_call: TRBJ1-3
clone_size: many
d_call: .
cdr3_aa: CASSPGGAGNTIYF
cdr3_nt: TGCGCCAGCAGCCCGGGGGGGGCTGGAAACACCATATATTTT

v_call: TRBV12-3/TRBV12-4
j_call: TRBJ1-5
clone_size: .
d_call: .
cdr3_aa: CASSLQGHNQPQHF
cdr3_nt: TGTGCCAGCAGTTTACAGGGTCACAATCAGCCCCAGCATTTT

v_call: TRBV20-1
j_call: TRBJ1-1
clone_size: many
d_call: .
cdr3_aa: CSARHRQNTEAFF
cdr3_nt: TGCAGTGCTAGACACAGACAGAACACTGAAGCTTTCTTT

v_call: TRBV6-6
j_call: TRBJ1-4
clone_size: .
d_call: .
cdr3_aa: CASSPGDFEKLFF
cdr3_nt: TGTGCCAGCAGTCCGGGGGATTTTGAAAAACTGTTTTTT

v_call: TRBV2
j_call: TRBJ1-2
clone_size: few
d_call: .
cdr3_aa: CASIRGHQPNYGYTF
cdr3_nt: TGTGCCAGCATTAGGGGTCACCAACCTAACTATGGCTACACCTTC

v_call: TRBV29-1
j_call: TRBJ1-1
clone_size: many
d_call: TRBD1
cdr3_aa: CSVEDGQGGTEAFF
cdr3_nt: TGCAGCGTTGAAGATGGACAGGGCGGCACTGAAGCTTTCTTT

v_call: TRBV20-1
j_call: TRBJ2-3
clone_size: many
d_call: TRBD2
cdr3_aa: CSASKRGWLDTQYF
cdr3_nt: TGCAGTGCTAGCAAGCGGGGGTGGTTAGATACGCAGTATTTT

v_call: TRBV11-3
j_call: TRBJ2-1
clone_size: few
d_call: .
cdr3_aa: CASSLDLGAQFF
cdr3_nt: TGTGCCAGCAGCTTAGATCTAGGGGCGCAGTTCTTC

v_call: TRBV9
j_call: TRBJ1-5
clone_size: .
d_call: TRBD1
cdr3_aa: CASSEGPGTGNNQPQHF
cdr3_nt: TGTGCCAGCAGCGAGGGGCCCGGGACAGGGAACAATCAGCCCCAGCATTTT

v_call: TRBV7-2
j_call: TRBJ2-5
clone_size: many
d_call: .
cdr3_aa: CASSSIETQYF
cdr3_nt: TGTGCCAGCAGCTCCATAGAGACCCAGTACTTC

v_call: TRBV5-6
j_call: TRBJ1-1
clone_size: .
d_call: .
cdr3_aa: CASSLVGDNTEAFF
cdr3_nt: TGTGCCAGCAGCTTGGTAGGGGATAACACTGAAGCTTTCTTT

v_call: TRBV5-1
j_call: TRBJ1-1
clone_size: .
d_call: TRBD1
cdr3_aa: CASSVDRVDTEAFF
cdr3_nt: TGCGCCAGCAGCGTGGACAGGGTGGACACTGAAGCTTTCTTT

v_call: TRBV29-1
j_call: TRBJ1-1
clone_size: many
d_call: .
cdr3_aa: CSARNTEAFF
cdr3_nt: TGCAGCGCTCGGAACACTGAAGCTTTCTTT

v_call: TRBV10-3
j_call: TRBJ2-1
clone_size: few
d_call: .
cdr3_aa: CAISDVAGASLRNEQFF
cdr3_nt: TGTGCCATCAGTGACGTGGCGGGGGCCTCCCTCAGAAATGAGCAGTTCTTC

v_call: TRBV6-2/TRBV6-3
j_call: TRBJ1-5
clone_size: .
d_call: .
cdr3_aa: CASRPQHF
cdr3_nt: TGTGCCAGCAGGCCCCAGCATTTT

v_call: TRBV5-1
j_call: TRBJ2-2
clone_size: few
d_call: .
cdr3_aa: CASSSSLIGAGTGELFF
cdr3_nt: TGCGCCAGCAGTTCTTCCCTAATTGGGGCTGGAACCGGGGAGCTGTTTTTT

v_call: TRBV2
j_call: TRBJ1-1
clone_size: .
d_call: .
cdr3_aa: CASSGQGEAEAFF
cdr3_nt: TGTGCCAGCAGTGGTCAAGGGGAGGCTGAAGCTTTCTTT

v_call: TRBV9
j_call: TRBJ1-1
clone_size: .
d_call: TRBD1
cdr3_aa: CASSVAGTGTNTEAFF
cdr3_nt: TGTGCCAGCAGCGTAGCCGGGACAGGGACGAACACTGAAGCTTTCTTT

v_call: TRBV5-1
j_call: TRBJ2-2
clone_size: few
d_call: .
cdr3_aa: CASSLVSANTGELFF
cdr3_nt: TGCGCCAGCAGCTTGGTCTCGGCGAACACCGGGGAGCTGTTTTTT

v_call: TRBV7-1
j_call: TRBJ1-1
clone_size: .
d_call: TRBD1
cdr3_aa: CASSSTDRGTEAFF
cdr3_nt: TGTGCCAGCAGCTCGACGGACAGGGGTACTGAAGCTTTCTTT

v_call: TRBV12-3/TRBV12-4
j_call: TRBJ1-5
clone_size: .
d_call: TRBD1
cdr3_aa: CASSLRDRNQPQHF
cdr3_nt: TGTGCCAGCAGTTTAAGGGACAGAAATCAGCCCCAGCATTTT

v_call: TRBV20-1
j_call: TRBJ2-6
clone_size: .
d_call: .
cdr3_aa: CSARDRASGANVLTF
cdr3_nt: TGCAGTGCTAGAGATCGAGCCTCTGGGGCCAACGTCCTGACTTTC

v_call: TRBV5-1
j_call: TRBJ2-1
clone_size: few
d_call: TRBD2
cdr3_aa: CASSRSTSGGYNEQFF
cdr3_nt: TGCGCCAGCAGCCGATCGACTAGCGGGGGGTACAATGAGCAGTTCTTC

v_call: TRBV9
j_call: TRBJ2-2
clone_size: .
d_call: .
cdr3_aa: CASSVDPGTGELFF
cdr3_nt: TGTGCCAGCAGCGTAGATCCGGGGACCGGGGAGCTGTTTTTT

v_call: TRBV29-1
j_call: TRBJ1-1
clone_size: .
d_call: .
cdr3_aa: CSVSVTTGSTEAFF
cdr3_nt: TGCAGCGTATCGGTGACAACCGGCTCTACTGAAGCTTTCTTT

v_call: TRBV4-3
j_call: TRBJ2-3
clone_size: .
d_call: .
cdr3_aa: CASSPKKGFGTDTQYF
cdr3_nt: TGCGCCAGCAGCCCTAAGAAGGGCTTCGGCACAGATACGCAGTATTTT

v_call: TRBV7-9
j_call: TRBJ1-2
clone_size: many
d_call: .
cdr3_aa: CASSFEHPGDGYTF
cdr3_nt: TGTGCCAGCAGCTTCGAGCACCCGGGAGATGGCTACACCTTC

v_call: TRBV28
j_call: TRBJ2-7
clone_size: few
d_call: TRBD2
cdr3_aa: CASSQISGGSYEQYF
cdr3_nt: TGTGCCAGCAGTCAAATTAGCGGGGGGTCCTACGAGCAGTACTTC

v_call: TRBV5-1
j_call: TRBJ1-1
clone_size: many
d_call: .
cdr3_aa: CASSLDLQPGPTGTEAFF
cdr3_nt: TGCGCCAGCAGCTTGGATCTCCAACCGGGGCCAACGGGGACTGAAGCTTTCTTT

v_call: TRBV10-3
j_call: TRBJ2-2
clone_size: many
d_call: TRBD2
cdr3_aa: CAISRLAGGLGTGELFF
cdr3_nt: TGTGCCATCAGCCGACTAGCGGGGGGGCTCGGCACCGGGGAGCTGTTTTTT

v_call: TRBV5-6
j_call: TRBJ1-1
clone_size: .
d_call: .
cdr3_aa: CASSFDGRAYPNTEAFF
cdr3_nt: TGTGCCAGCAGCTTTGATGGCAGGGCCTACCCGAACACTGAAGCTTTCTTT

v_call: TRBV9
j_call: TRBJ2-1
clone_size: .
d_call: TRBD2
cdr3_aa: CASSPRGGHYNEQFF
cdr3_nt: TGTGCCAGCAGCCCCCGGGGGGGCCATTACAATGAGCAGTTCTTC

v_call: TRBV25-1
j_call: TRBJ1-1
clone_size: many
d_call: .
cdr3_aa: CASSAFSFDSQAFF
cdr3_nt: TGTGCCAGCAGTGCTTTTTCCTTCGACAGTCAAGCTTTCTTT

v_call: TRBV20-1
j_call: TRBJ1-1
clone_size: .
d_call: TRBD1
cdr3_aa: CSARDDRGNTEAFF
cdr3_nt: TGCAGTGCTAGAGACGACAGGGGGAACACTGAAGCTTTCTTT

v_call: TRBV12-3/TRBV12-4
j_call: TRBJ2-3
clone_size: few
d_call: .
cdr3_aa: CASSLLVDTQYF
cdr3_nt: TGTGCCAGCAGTTTATTGGTAGATACGCAGTATTTT

v_call: TRBV20-1
j_call: TRBJ2-1
clone_size: few
d_call: .
cdr3_aa: CSAREGYNEQFF
cdr3_nt: TGCAGTGCTAGAGAAGGGTACAATGAGCAGTTCTTC

v_call: TRBV20-1
j_call: TRBJ1-5
clone_size: few
d_call: .
cdr3_aa: CSARVTAGSAQHF
cdr3_nt: TGCAGTGCTAGAGTGACAGCCGGGTCGGCCCAGCATTTT